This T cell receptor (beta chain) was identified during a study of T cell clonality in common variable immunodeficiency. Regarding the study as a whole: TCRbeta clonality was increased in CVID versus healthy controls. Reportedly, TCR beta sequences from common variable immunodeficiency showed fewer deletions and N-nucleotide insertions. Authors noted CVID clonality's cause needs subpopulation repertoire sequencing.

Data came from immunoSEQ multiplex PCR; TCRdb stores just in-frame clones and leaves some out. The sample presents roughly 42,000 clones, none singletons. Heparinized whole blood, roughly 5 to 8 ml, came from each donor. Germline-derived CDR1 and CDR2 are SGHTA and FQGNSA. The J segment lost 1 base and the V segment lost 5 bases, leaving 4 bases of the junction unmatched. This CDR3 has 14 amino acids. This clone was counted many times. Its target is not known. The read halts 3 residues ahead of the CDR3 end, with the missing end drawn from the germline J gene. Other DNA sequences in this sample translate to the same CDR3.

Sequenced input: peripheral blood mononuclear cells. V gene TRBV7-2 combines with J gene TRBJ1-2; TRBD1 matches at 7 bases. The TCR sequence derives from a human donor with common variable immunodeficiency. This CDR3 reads CASSRDSRNYGYTF. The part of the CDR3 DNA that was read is TGTGCCAGCAGCCGGGACAGCCGTAACTATGGC.